The 25 T cell receptor beta chains presented below share a single source sample, sequenced in a study of blood T cell repertoires in COVID-19. TCRdb's copy holds only in-frame clones and misses some; the assay was immunoSEQ multiplex PCR. The table lists about 210,000 clones, 84% of them singletons. The sequenced material came from peripheral blood. The receptors were sampled from a woman in her forties or fifties with active or convalescent COVID-19.

CDR3 in amino acids: CASSSDWGHEQFF. The CDR3, as DNA: TGTGCCAGCAGCTCAGACTGGGGGCATGAGCAGTTCTTC. The rearrangement links TRBV5-4 to TRBJ2-1; tentative D call: TRBD1 (6 bases). Germline CDR1 is SGHNT and CDR2 is YYREEE (reference sequence). V shed 3 bases and J shed 8 bases, with 12 bases lying between them. The CDR3 has 13 amino acids.

The V gene is TRBV19, the J gene TRBJ2-3, with 8 bases matching TRBD2. The germline CDR1 and CDR2 sequences are LNHDA and SQIVND (reference sequence). The length of the CDR3 is 16 residues. V gave up 5 bases and J gave up 1 base; unmatched junction bases: 8. For the CDR3, the DNA is TGTGCCAGTAGTGCCCAGCGGGAGATAGGCACAGATACGCAGTATTTT. Protein: CASSAQREIGTDTQYF.

V and J are TRBV7-2 and TRBJ2-3; 9 bases align to TRBD1. This CDR3 region has 15 residues. Trimming at V came to 1 base and at J to 4 bases, leaving 3 bases not matched to a gene. The germline V gene has CDR1 SGHTA and CDR2 FQGNSA. The CDR3, as DNA: TGTGCCAGCAGCTTAGTGGACAGGGGTCCAGATACGCAGTATTTT. As protein: CASSLVDRGPDTQYF.

This chain uses TRBV7-3 with TRBJ1-1; no definite D call. The germline V gene encodes CDR1 SGHTA and CDR2 FQGTGA. The V end lost 5 bases, the J end lost 5 bases, and 18 bases lay between the germline ends. This CDR3 has 15 residues. CDR3 in amino acids: CASSPSEGRITEAFF. CDR3 coding DNA: TGTGCCAGCAGCCCCTCGGAGGGAAGGATAACTGAAGCTTTCTTT.

In nucleotides, the CDR3 is TGTGCCAGCAGCCAAGCAGGGGCCCTTTACTCTGGAAACACCATATATTTT. It codes for CASSQAGALYSGNTIYF. The V and J genes are TRBV14 and TRBJ1-3, with a possible D match to TRBD1 (6 bases). With 1 base removed from V and 0 bases from J, the gap between germline ends came to 13 bases. Germline assignment: CDR1 SGHDN and CDR2 FVKESK. The CDR3 sequence is 17 residues long. The full variable domain, in which reference TRBV14 and TRBJ1-3 provide the parts outside the CDR3, is EAGVTQFPSHSVIEKGQTVTLRCDPISGHDNLYWYRRVMGKEIKFLLHFVKESKQDESGMPNNRFLAERTGGTYSTLKVQPAELEDSGVYFCASSQAGALYSGNTIYFGEGSWLTVV.

This clone was counted a few times. The chain combines TRBV20-1 with TRBJ1-1, with a possible D match to TRBD1 (6 bases). From germline, CDR1 is DFQATT and CDR2 SNEGSKA (reference sequence). This CDR3 is built from 13 residues. V was cut by 3 bases and J by 5 bases, with 13 bases left in between. In DNA, the CDR3 is TGCAGTGCTAGTAACAGGGTAGGAACTGAAGCTTTCTTT. Its translation: CSASNRVGTEAFF.

This rearrangement joins TRBV6-5 to TRBJ1-3; D perhaps matches TRBD1 (6 bases). This CDR3 comprises 14 residues. The V gene's germline CDR1 is MNHEY and CDR2 SVGAGI. Deletions cut 6 bases from V and 4 bases from J, with 13 bases between. The CDR3 sequence: CASRLGGYGNTIYF. In nucleotides, the CDR3 is TGTGCCAGCAGACTAGGGGGTTACGGAAACACCATATATTTT.

This chain uses TRBV5-6 with TRBJ2-5; a possible D gene is TRBD2 (6 bases). Germline values: CDR1 SGHDT, CDR2 YYEEEE. CDR3 size: 16 residues. The ends were cut back, 0 bases at V and 4 bases at J, with 16 bases in the middle. DNA of the CDR3: TGTGCCAGCAGCTTGGCCCTAGAGCGGGCTCGAGAGACCCAGTACTTC. Its translation is CASSLALERARETQYF.

The rearrangement uses TRBV29-1 and TRBJ2-3, with D maybe TRBD1 (6 bases). In germline, CDR1 is SQVTM, CDR2 ANQGSEA. The CDR3 is 12 amino acids. Trimming pared 8 bases from V and 2 bases from J, leaving 11 bases between. This CDR3 reads CSLTGTTDTQYF. The CDR3 nucleotides are TGCAGCCTTACAGGGACCACAGATACGCAGTATTTT.

The chain joins TRBV5-4 to TRBJ2-1; a weak D match, TRBD1 (6 bases). Trimming left V 3 bases short and J 3 bases short, with 16 bases between. Germline CDR1 SGHNT, CDR2 YYREEE (reference sequence). This CDR3 is built from 16 residues. The CDR3 loop reads CASSSPQGPYYNEQFF. CDR3 sequence (DNA): TGTGCCAGCAGCTCCCCACAGGGACCCTACTACAATGAGCAGTTCTTC. Full variable domain (missing parts from reference TRBV5-4 and TRBJ2-1): ETGVTQSPTHLIKTRGQQVTLRCSSQSGHNTVSWYQQALGQGPQFIFQYYREEENGRGNFPPRFSGLQFPNYSSELNVNALELDDSALYLCASSSPQGPYYNEQFFGPGTRLTVL.

This chain joins TRBV30 and TRBJ1-1, with 10 bases fitting TRBD1. The CDR3 has 13 amino acids. The germline gives CDR1 GTSNPN, CDR2 SVGIG (reference sequence). The CDR3 DNA reads as TGTGCTGGGGACAGGGGACTGAACACTGAAGCTTTCTTT. Protein: CAGDRGLNTEAFF.

This chain joins TRBV6-6 and TRBJ1-4; D might be TRBD1 (5 bases). The CDR3 is 16 amino acids. The V gene lost 6 bases and the J gene lost 13 bases, with 27 bases spanning the gap. Germline V gene sequence: CDR1 MNHNY, CDR2 SVGAGI (reference sequence). CDR3 region: CASSSGRGVLQAILFF. CDR3 bases: TGTGCCAGCAGCTCCGGGAGGGGTGTCCTTCAGGCAATACTGTTTTTT.

This clone occurred once. This chain joins TRBV7-6 and TRBJ1-1, with a weak D call TRBD1 (5 bases). V was trimmed by 0 bases and J by 0 bases, leaving 8 bases between them. The CDR3 is 15 residues long. Germline values: CDR1 SGHVS, CDR2 FNYEAQ. CDR3 residues: CASSLAQGMNTEAFF. In DNA, the CDR3 is TGTGCCAGCAGCTTAGCGCAGGGTATGAACACTGAAGCTTTCTTT.

The V call is TRBV29-1, the J call TRBJ2-7; the match to TRBD2 covers 9 bases. V shed 5 bases, J shed 0 bases, and the junction held 32 bases outside the gene matches. Germline lookup yields CDR1 SQVTM and CDR2 ANQGSEA. The CDR3 is 23 amino acids. CDR3 amino acids: CSVILNWSPRNPGGGGVSYEQYV. CDR3 in DNA: TGCAGCGTTATCCTAAATTGGAGCCCGAGAAATCCTGGCGGGGGGGGTGTCTCCTACGAGCAGTACGTC.

The chain employs TRBV29-1 and TRBJ1-2; TRBD1 aligns across 9 bases. In germline, CDR1 is SQVTM, CDR2 ANQGSEA. CDR3 size: 12 residues. Losses at the gene ends were 6 bases for V and 8 bases for J; bases not matched to a gene: 7. The CDR3 loop reads CSVGRDRDGYTF. The CDR3 DNA is TGCAGCGTCGGACGGGACAGGGACGGCTACACCTTC.

This clone was seen just once. The rearrangement joins TRBV28 to TRBJ1-5; tentative D call: TRBD1 (5 bases). V was cut by 2 bases and J by 0 bases, with 8 bases left in between. The CDR3 has 15 residues. CDR1 and CDR2 from the germline V gene are MDHEN and SYDVKM. This CDR3 is CASSLSGGSNQPQHF. CDR3 DNA: TGTGCCAGCAGTTTAAGCGGGGGTAGCAATCAGCCCCAGCATTTT.

V is TRBV28 and J is TRBJ2-7; no firm D call. The CDR3 loop spans 16 amino acids. V was cut by 6 bases and J by 2 bases, with 20 bases left in between. From germline, CDR1 is MDHEN and CDR2 SYDVKM. CDR3 loop: CASSEWKSRYTYEQYF. The CDR3 coding sequence is TGTGCCAGCAGCGAGTGGAAGAGCAGGTATACCTACGAGCAGTACTTC.

In this sample, this clone turned up once. The chain employs TRBV10-2 and TRBJ2-4; D is unclear. Trimming cost V 3 bases and J 0 bases, with 6 bases left between them. The CDR3 is 14 residues long. CDR1 and CDR2 (germline): WSHSY, SAAADI. This chain's CDR3 is CASSDWPAKNIQYF. As DNA, the CDR3 is TGCGCCAGCAGTGATTGGCCAGCCAAAAACATTCAGTACTTC.

The chain carries TRBV7-9 and TRBJ1-1; 7 bases map to TRBD1. The CDR3 contains 14 residues. Germline values: CDR1 SEHNR, CDR2 FQNEAQ (reference sequence). The V segment lost 5 bases and the J segment 7 bases; nucleotides outside the gene matches: 10. CDR3 protein: CASSLYGTDGEAFF. The CDR3 DNA follows: TGTGCCAGCAGCCTCTACGGGACAGACGGTGAAGCTTTCTTT. The whole variable domain, filled in from reference TRBV7-9 and TRBJ1-1, reads DTGVSQNPRHKITKRGQNVTFRCDPISEHNRLYWYRQTLGQGPEFLTYFQNEAQLEKSRLLSDRFSAERPKGSFSTLEIQRTEQGDSAMYLCASSLYGTDGEAFFGQGTRLTVV.

This clone was counted once. The CDR3 is CASSPPGQYYTGELFF. CDR3 DNA sequence: TGTGCCAGCTCACCACCGGGACAGTATTACACCGGGGAGCTGTTTTTT. The gene calls are TRBV18 and TRBJ2-2; 7 bases are shared with TRBD1. Germline loops: CDR1 KGHSH, CDR2 LQKENI. Trimming took 0 bases from V and 3 from J; bases not matched to a gene: 4. CDR3 length: 16 residues. The full variable domain, its missing parts supplied by reference TRBV18 and TRBJ2-2, is NAGVMQNPRHLVRRRGQEARLRCSPMKGHSHVYWYRQLPEEGLKFMVYLQKENIIDESGMPKERFSAEFPKEGPSILRIQQVVRGDSAAYFCASSPPGQYYTGELFFGEGSRLTVL.

V is TRBV3-1 (or the pseudogene TRBV3-2) and J is TRBJ1-3; tentatively, D is TRBD1 (5 bases). Germline-derived CDR1 and CDR2 are LGHDT and YNNKEL (reference sequence). The V and J ends lost 0 bases and 7 bases respectively, with 10 bases between them. The CDR3 has 14 amino acids. DNA of the CDR3: TGTGCCAGCAGCCAAGAGGCCAACAGGAACACCATATATTTT. This codes for CASSQEANRNTIYF.

The gene calls are TRBV5-1 and TRBJ2-6; a possible D gene is TRBD1 (6 bases). The CDR3 covers 17 residues. The germline V gene encodes CDR1 SGHRS and CDR2 YFSETQ. V was clipped by 4 bases and J by 2 bases, with 16 bases between them. The CDR3 DNA sequence: TGCGCCAGCAGCCGGAGATCACAGGGTGCTGGGGCCAACGTCCTGACTTTC. Translating gives CASSRRSQGAGANVLTF. Full variable domain (rest looked up from reference TRBV5-1 and TRBJ2-6): KAGVTQTPRYLIKTRGQQVTLSCSPISGHRSVSWYQQTPGQGLQFLFEYFSETQRNKGNFPGRFSGRQFSNSRSEMNVSTLELGDSALYLCASSRRSQGAGANVLTFGAGSRLTVL.

V is TRBV2 and J is TRBJ1-2; D remains unclear. V shed 7 bases and J shed 6 bases, with 15 bases lying between them. The germline V gene has CDR1 SNHLY and CDR2 FYNNEI. This CDR3 is built from 13 residues. The CDR3 coding sequence is TGTGCCAGCAAAGTCCGAGCAACCCATGGCTACACCTTC. It codes for CASKVRATHGYTF. Full variable domain (remainder filled in from reference TRBV2 and TRBJ1-2): EPEVTQTPSHQVTQMGQEVILRCVPISNHLYFYWYRQILGQKVEFLVSFYNNEISEKSEIFDDQFSVERPDGSNFTLKIRSTKLEDSAMYFCASKVRATHGYTFGSGTRLTVV.

This clone was seen just once. This chain's CDR3 is CASSRTGGVVGEAFF. The CDR3 DNA follows: TGTGCCAGCAGCCGCACAGGGGGCGTTGTCGGTGAAGCTTTCTTT. The chain links TRBV7-3 to TRBJ1-1; 9 bases are shared with TRBD1. Germline-derived CDR1 and CDR2 are SGHTA and FQGTGA. The CDR3 covers 15 residues. Trimming removed 5 bases from V and 7 bases from J; junction bases left unmatched: 11.

V and J are TRBV7-8 and TRBJ1-2; D gene unclear. V dropped 1 base and J dropped 2 bases, with 8 bases sitting between them. The germline CDR1 and CDR2 sequences are SGHVS and FQNEAQ. There are 14 residues in the CDR3. DNA of the CDR3: TGTGCCAGCAGCTTAGTCGCGGGCAACTATGGCTACACCTTC. Protein: CASSLVAGNYGYTF.